This TCR beta chain is drawn from a study of T cell responses to AZD1222 COVID-19 vaccine. Findings and caveats of the study: Repertoires were obtained solely post-peak T cell response. Spike-specific TCR breadth and depth went up after people got two AZD1222 doses.

The germline V gene encodes CDR1 MGHRA and CDR2 YSYEKL. The CDR3 spans 16 residues. V shed 2 bases and J 5 bases; nucleotides not matched to a gene: 6. Pooling covered second doses at about 4 or about 12 weeks. In this sample, this clone turned up once. The antigen is undetermined. Data came from immunoSEQ multiplex PCR; TCRdb stores just in-frame clones and leaves some out. This table holds 70,000 to 95,000 clones, roughly 90% found once. The sequencing here drew on peripheral blood, taken 28 days after the second AZD1222 dose. The chain employs TRBV4-1 and TRBJ2-3; 11 bases match TRBD2. This clonotype was sampled from an adult who received the AZD1222 COVID-19 vaccine. The CDR3, as DNA: TGCGCCAGCAGCCAATTGACTAGCGGGACTGGAGATACGCAGTATTTT. It codes for CASSQLTSGTGDTQYF.